The rows below give T cell receptor beta chains drawn from one sample of a study of CD8 T cells in ankylosing spondylitis. MiXCR, applied by TCRdb to the 5' RACE reads, yields one record per CDR3 protein. The repertoire has about 240,000 distinct CDR3 sequences, approximately 9% of them found once; the top ten carry approximately 6.3%. The sequenced material came from blood, either unsorted or a sorted T cell fraction (not recorded which). Receptors were obtained from a male donor with ankylosing spondylitis or in good health (not recorded which). Each CDR3 is given with its conserved first and last residue. Each record gives: J gene, D gene, CDR3 length, V gene, clone size, CDR3 protein, CDR3 DNA. A D gene is named only where the DNA matches it firmly. Not all rows give a size; the values are once, few, many and, for expanded clones, a class.

TRBJ2-1	TRBD2	14	TRBV20-1	many	CSAVLGGRLNEQFF	TGCAGTGCTGTGTTGGGCGGGAGGTTAAATGAGCAGTTCTTC
TRBJ2-7	NA	13	TRBV4-1	few	CASSQEDGYEQYF	TGCGCCAGCAGCCAAGAAGACGGCTACGAGCAGTACTTC
TRBJ1-2	NA	14	TRBV6-2/TRBV6-3	many	CASSFSPSGDGYTF	TGTGCCAGCAGTTTCTCGCCTTCGGGCGATGGCTACACCTTC
TRBJ2-1	NA	14	TRBV6-2/TRBV6-3	many	CASWDGPTYNEQFF	TGTGCCAGCTGGGATGGGCCCACCTACAATGAGCAGTTCTTC
TRBJ1-1	NA	17	TRBV7-9	few	CASSPPSPAGRGTEAFF	TGTGCCAGCAGCCCCCCCTCGCCGGCGGGCAGGGGTACTGAAGCTTTCTTT
TRBJ1-3	TRBD1	15	TRBV7-6	NA	CASGTGDISGNTIYF	TGTGCCAGCGGGACAGGGGATATCTCTGGAAACACCATATATTTT
TRBJ2-5	TRBD2	15	TRBV6-2/TRBV6-3	NA	CASSYAAGGTETQYF	TGTGCCAGCAGTTACGCCGCGGGAGGGACAGAGACCCAGTACTTC
TRBJ2-5	NA	12	TRBV29-1	many	CSVERIQETQYF	TGCAGCGTTGAGAGGATCCAAGAGACCCAGTACTTC
TRBJ1-5	NA	14	TRBV15	NA	CATSTGTENQPQHF	TGTGCCACCAGCACCGGGACGGAGAATCAGCCCCAGCATTTT
TRBJ2-7	NA	17	TRBV5-6	many	CASSQVRGARVHYEQYF	TGTGCCAGCAGTCAGGTGAGGGGGGCCCGTGTTCACTACGAGCAGTACTTC
TRBJ2-5	NA	13	TRBV4-1	many	CASSQGLQETQYF	TGCGCCAGCAGCCAAGGTCTGCAAGAGACCCAGTACTTC
TRBJ2-1	NA	12	TRBV6-2/TRBV6-3	many	CASSSPLGEQFF	TGTGCCAGCAGTTCCCCTTTGGGTGAGCAGTTCTTC
TRBJ1-2	NA	14	TRBV19	NA	CASLQGNNNYGYTF	TGTGCCAGCCTTCAGGGGAACAATAACTATGGCTACACCTTC
TRBJ2-7	NA	12	TRBV12-3/TRBV12-4	few	CASSFMGNEQYF	TGTGCCAGCAGCTTCATGGGCAACGAGCAGTACTTC
TRBJ1-2	NA	12	TRBV10-3	many	CAISDHEPGYTF	TGTGCCATCAGTGACCACGAACCTGGCTACACCTTC
TRBJ2-7	NA	13	TRBV15	many	CATSREGAVAQYF	TGTGCCACCAGCAGAGAAGGCGCCGTCGCACAGTACTTC
TRBJ2-1	NA	12	TRBV29-1	many	CSGRRSSNEQFF	TGCAGCGGTCGTCGTAGTAGCAATGAGCAGTTCTTC
TRBJ2-1	TRBD2	16	TRBV19	NA	CASINTGTSVPPEQFF	TGTGCCAGTATCAACACCGGGACTAGCGTCCCCCCTGAGCAGTTCTTC
TRBJ2-1	TRBD2	15	TRBV11-2	few	CASSAGLAEHNEQFF	TGTGCCAGCAGCGCCGGACTAGCGGAGCACAATGAGCAGTTCTTC
TRBJ2-5	NA	13	TRBV5-1	few	CASSLQGMETQYF	TGCGCCAGCAGCCTCCAGGGGATGGAGACCCAGTACTTC
TRBJ2-5	NA	16	TRBV7-2	many	CASSPQEYDSQETQYF	TGTGCCAGCAGCCCGCAGGAATATGATTCCCAAGAGACCCAGTACTTC
TRBJ1-1	NA	12	TRBV15	many	CATLGARGKAFF	TGTGCCACCCTGGGGGCAAGAGGAAAAGCTTTCTTT
TRBJ1-3	NA	14	TRBV20-1	many	CSASGSPSGNTIYF	TGCAGTGCTAGCGGCAGTCCCTCTGGAAACACCATATATTTT
TRBJ1-1	NA	8	TRBV30	few	CAWSEAFF	TGTGCCTGGAGTGAAGCTTTCTTT
TRBJ2-7	NA	15	TRBV5-1	few	CASRLADPTSYEQYF	TGCGCCAGCAGATTAGCGGACCCAACGTCCTACGAGCAGTACTTC
TRBJ2-7	NA	13	TRBV6-1	few	CASSPDLGFEQYF	TGTGCCAGCAGTCCCGACCTCGGTTTCGAGCAGTACTTC
TRBJ2-7	NA	15	TRBV5-1	many	CASSPTFSRSYEQYF	TGCGCCAGCAGCCCGACTTTTAGCAGATCCTACGAGCAGTACTTC
TRBJ1-4	NA	16	TRBV20-1	many	CSARVPWGRTSEKLFF	TGCAGTGCCAGGGTTCCCTGGGGTCGTACTTCTGAAAAACTGTTTTTT
TRBJ2-1	NA	15	TRBV6-1	few	CASSPVVARNNEQFF	TGTGCCAGCAGTCCCGTGGTAGCGCGTAACAATGAGCAGTTCTTC
TRBJ1-1	NA	13	TRBV4-3	few	CASSQSRDGEAFF	TGCGCCAGCAGCCAATCCAGGGACGGTGAAGCTTTCTTT
TRBJ1-1	NA	16	TRBV20-1	many	CSARSAGLGMNTEAFF	TGCAGTGCTAGAAGTGCGGGTCTGGGGATGAACACTGAAGCTTTCTTT
TRBJ2-5	TRBD2	15	TRBV6-2/TRBV6-3	many	CASSSRLAGTETQYF	TGTGCCAGCAGTTCTCGACTAGCGGGAACAGAGACCCAGTACTTC
TRBJ2-3	NA	15	TRBV3-1	many	CASSQTGGETDTQYF	TGTGCCAGCAGCCAGACCGGGGGCGAGACAGATACGCAGTATTTT
TRBJ2-7	TRBD2	19	TRBV20-1	many	CSARPSTGTSGLRPYEQYF	TGCAGTGCTAGACCCTCGACCGGGACTAGCGGTCTTCGGCCCTACGAGCAGTACTTC
TRBJ2-1	NA	14	TRBV6-5	many	CASSYLRYKDEQFF	TGTGCCAGCAGTTACCTCCGTTATAAAGATGAGCAGTTCTTC
TRBJ2-1	TRBD2	16	TRBV12-3/TRBV12-4	many	CASTQLAGASYNEQFF	TGTGCCAGCACCCAACTAGCGGGAGCTTCCTACAATGAGCAGTTCTTC
TRBJ2-1	NA	15	TRBV4-3	NA	CASSQCTSTYNEQFF	TGCGCCAGCAGCCAATGCACTTCCACCTACAATGAGCAGTTCTTC
TRBJ2-7	NA	15	TRBV5-1	many	CASSLDGAPFYEQYF	TGCGCCAGCAGCTTGGACGGGGCACCCTTCTACGAGCAGTACTTC
TRBJ1-1	NA	14	TRBV12-3/TRBV12-4	many	CASSRSGGGTEAFF	TGTGCCAGCAGCCGCAGCGGGGGCGGGACTGAAGCTTTCTTT
TRBJ2-7	TRBD2	13	TRBV20-1	NA	CSAPRTSEAEQYF	TGCAGTGCGCCCCGGACTAGCGAGGCCGAGCAGTACTTC
TRBJ2-1	NA	13	TRBV25-1	many	CARAGQTFNEQFF	TGTGCCAGAGCGGGACAAACCTTCAATGAGCAGTTCTTC
TRBJ2-3	TRBD2	18	TRBV3-1	many	CASSQGLAGGPSTDTQYF	TGTGCCAGCAGCCAGGGCCTAGCGGGAGGGCCGAGCACAGATACGCAGTATTTT
TRBJ1-5	NA	13	TRBV20-1	many	CSAGGLLNQPQHF	TGCAGTGCTGGGGGACTCCTCAATCAGCCCCAGCATTTT
TRBJ2-3	NA	14	TRBV20-1	many	CSAVGGVVTDTQYF	TGCAGTGCCGTGGGCGGGGTCGTCACAGATACGCAGTATTTT
TRBJ2-1	NA	15	TRBV12-3/TRBV12-4	NA	CASSLGQGNRNEQFF	TGTGCCAGCAGTTTAGGGCAGGGTAATAGGAATGAGCAGTTCTTC
TRBJ2-1	TRBD2	18	TRBV20-1	many	CSARGGSGRLSSYNEQFF	TGCAGTGCTAGAGGTGGTAGCGGGAGGTTAAGCTCCTACAATGAGCAGTTCTTC
TRBJ2-7	NA	13	TRBV7-8	many	CASSLGSAYEQYF	TGTGCCAGCAGCTTAGGGTCCGCCTACGAGCAGTACTTC
TRBJ2-2	TRBD2	15	TRBV10-3	many	CAISPRGSPTGELFF	TGTGCCATCAGTCCGCGGGGGAGCCCCACCGGGGAGCTGTTTTTT
TRBJ1-5	NA	13	TRBV5-6	many	CASSPRSDGPQHF	TGTGCCAGCAGCCCACGTTCGGATGGGCCCCAGCATTTT
TRBJ2-7	TRBD1	12	TRBV12-3/TRBV12-4	many	CASGTVTYEQYF	TGTGCCAGCGGGACAGTGACCTACGAGCAGTACTTC
TRBJ1-2	NA	14	TRBV10-3	many	CAISESRGNYGYTF	TGTGCCATCAGTGAGTCTAGGGGTAACTATGGCTACACCTTC
TRBJ2-3	NA	16	TRBV19	NA	CASSPIAGTNVDTQYF	TGTGCCAGTAGTCCGATAGCAGGGACCAACGTAGATACGCAGTATTTT
TRBJ1-1	NA	14	TRBV12-3/TRBV12-4	NA	CASKGRGRNTEAFF	TGTGCCAGCAAAGGGAGAGGGAGGAACACTGAAGCTTTCTTT